The present T cell receptor (beta chain) was sequenced within a study of vaccination and CD4 T cells after COVID-19. This clonotype was counted only a few times. The antigen is not known. Treatment described: roughly ten-day PBMC culture with coronavirus spike peptide pools or control peptides (ViraFEST assay). Sequenced with the Oncomine TCR Beta short-read assay was DNA taken from cultured CD4+ T cells. Using its own MiXCR run on the PCR reads, TCRdb lists one record per CDR3 protein. Among 8,000 to 11,000 distinct CDR3 sequences, 50% to 80% were seen once, and the ten largest hold under 35%. Between the trimmed V and J ends, which lost 5 bases and 1 base, there was a span of 6 bases. CDR3 length: 12 amino acids. CDR1 is SGHNT, CDR2 YENEEA, per germline.

The specimen was CD4+ T cells from blood, cultured in vitro. The sequence was obtained from a human donor who had recovered from COVID-19. The chain links TRBV11-3 to TRBJ2-7; no clear D gene. CDR3 coding DNA: TGTGCCAGCAGCGCAGGTTCCTACGAGCAGTACTTC. Amino acids: CASSAGSYEQYF.